What follows are 17 T cell receptor beta chains derived from one specimen sequenced in a study of cytomegalovirus exposure and HLA in healthy donors. It was with 60 Vbeta and 13 Jbeta primers that the PCR ran. Method: immunoSEQ multiplex PCR; TCRdb's copy keeps in-frame clones and lacks some. The sample has more than 50,000 clones; the top ten hold 6.5% to 8%. The sample consisted of PBMCs. The receptor source for this set is a middle-aged woman in good health and CMV-seronegative.

This CDR3 is CASRGDSYSNQPQHF. In DNA, the CDR3 is TGTGCCAGCAGAGGGGACAGTTATAGCAATCAGCCCCAGCATTTT. The chain has TRBV2 and TRBJ1-5, with TRBD1 matching over 7 bases. This CDR3 contains 15 residues. Unmatched junction bases numbered 5, after V lost 6 bases and J lost 0 bases. Germline values: CDR1 SNHLY, CDR2 FYNNEI.

The chain combines TRBV9 with TRBJ1-6; maybe TRBD1 (5 bases). Germline V gene data show CDR1 as SGDLS and CDR2 as YYNGEE. The CDR3 has 13 amino acids. Trimming stripped 3 bases from V and 10 bases from J, with 11 bases between. The CDR3 DNA is TGTGCCAGCAGCGCCGCGGGGGAGTCACCCCTCCACTTT. Amino acid sequence: CASSAAGESPLHF.

The rearrangement uses TRBV5-6 and TRBJ1-2; D ambiguous. This CDR3 spans 13 amino acids. Trimming removed 0 bases from V and 8 bases from J, with 11 bases in between. In germline, CDR1 is SGHDT, CDR2 YYEEEE. In nucleotides, the CDR3 is TGTGCCAGCAGCTTGGCTCTTTCGGGGGGCTACACCTTC. As protein: CASSLALSGGYTF.

The V and J genes are TRBV28 and TRBJ1-2; weak D call: TRBD1 (6 bases). CDR1 and CDR2 (germline): MDHEN, SYDVKM. V lost 2 bases and J 5 bases, leaving 6 bases between the germline ends. The CDR3 loop spans 12 amino acids. CDR3 protein: CASSLGQYGYTF. The CDR3 nucleotides read TGTGCCAGCAGTTTAGGACAGTATGGCTACACCTTC.

The chain joins TRBV7-6 to TRBJ2-5; 7 bases match TRBD1. Germline V gives CDR1 SGHVS, CDR2 FNYEAQ. V was clipped by 4 bases and J by 2 bases; unmatched bases: 1. The CDR3 length is 13 residues. The CDR3 protein is CASSSRGQETQYF. DNA of the CDR3: TGTGCCAGCAGCTCCAGGGGGCAAGAGACCCAGTACTTC.

The chain employs TRBV4-2 and TRBJ1-1; D is unresolved. CDR1 is LGHNA and CDR2 is YNFKEQ in the germline V gene. V lost 1 base to trimming and J lost 1 base, with 4 bases between them. CDR3 length: 13 residues. DNA of the CDR3: TGTGCCAGCAGCCAAGTCTGGAACACTGAAGCTTTCTTT. It is translated as CASSQVWNTEAFF.

The chain combines TRBV5-4 with TRBJ2-3, with 8 nucleotides matching TRBD2. The CDR3 has 15 residues. The V segment lost 0 bases and the J segment 4 bases; nucleotides outside the gene matches: 4. Germline CDR1 is SGHNT and CDR2 is YYREEE (reference sequence). The CDR3 DNA is TGTGCCAGCAGCTTGGAGGGACTAGTTGCAGATACGCAGTATTTT. Translating gives CASSLEGLVADTQYF.

The chain uses TRBV4-2 and TRBJ1-2; possible D gene TRBD1, 6 bases. Germline CDR1 is LGHNA and CDR2 is YNFKEQ. Trimming pared 0 bases from V and 4 bases from J, leaving 9 bases between. This CDR3 comprises 14 residues. This chain's CDR3 is CASSQETGPYGYTF. In DNA form, the CDR3 reads TGTGCCAGCAGCCAAGAGACAGGACCCTATGGCTACACCTTC.

The genes are TRBV18 and TRBJ2-1; 8 bases are a match to TRBD2. Trimming removed 3 bases from V and 7 bases from J; junction bases left unmatched: 8. Germline assignment: CDR1 KGHSH and CDR2 LQKENI. The CDR3 has 15 amino acids. CDR3 loop: CASSPMGLEENEQFF. CDR3 DNA sequence: TGTGCCAGCTCACCTATGGGACTAGAGGAGAATGAGCAGTTCTTC.

The chain has TRBV9 and TRBJ2-3, with D possibly TRBD1 on 5 matching bases. Trimming left V 0 bases short and J 2 bases short, with 10 bases between. The CDR3 is made up of 15 amino acids. Germline V lookup: CDR1 SGDLS, CDR2 YYNGEE. Written as DNA, the CDR3 is TGTGCCAGCAGCGTAGGGACACTTTCCACAGATACGCAGTATTTT. Translating gives CASSVGTLSTDTQYF.

CDR3 nucleotide sequence: TGCGCCAGCAGCCAAGATGAAGGGACTAGGTACGAGCAGTACTTC. Translating gives CASSQDEGTRYEQYF. The V call is TRBV4-1, the J call TRBJ2-7; 8 bases are shared with TRBD2. Germline lookup yields CDR1 MGHRA and CDR2 YSYEKL. Trimming took 0 bases from V and 4 from J; bases not matched to a gene: 5. This CDR3 comprises 15 residues.

This rearrangement joins TRBV5-1 to TRBJ2-7, with 7 bases that match TRBD1. V was clipped by 4 bases and J by 2 bases; unmatched bases: 3. Germline CDR1 reads SGHRS; CDR2 reads YFSETQ. CDR3 length equals 13 residues. The CDR3 is CASSVGQTYEQYF. CDR3 sequence (DNA): TGCGCCAGCAGCGTGGGACAGACCTACGAGCAGTACTTC.

The chain recombines TRBV6-5 with TRBJ1-1; tentatively, D is TRBD1 (5 bases). V lost 7 bases and J lost 6, with 9 bases in between. This CDR3 contains 11 residues. The germline CDR1 and CDR2 sequences are MNHEY and SVGAGI. The CDR3 sequence is CASNSRAEAFF. The CDR3 nucleotides read TGTGCCAGCAACAGCAGGGCTGAAGCTTTCTTT.

V and J are TRBV29-1 and TRBJ2-3; D perhaps matches TRBD2 (6 bases). The CDR3 consists of 16 residues. Germline CDR1 reads SQVTM; CDR2 reads ANQGSEA. V lost 1 base, J lost 8 bases, and 22 bases lay in between. The CDR3 DNA sequence: TGCAGCGTTGAAGGGGGTGGAGGGACCCAGATGGGTACGCAGTATTTT. Amino acid sequence: CSVEGGGGTQMGTQYF.

The rearrangement links TRBV14 to TRBJ1-1; D is unresolved. The V end was cut by 4 bases, the J end by 2 bases, with 11 bases between. The CDR3 spans 14 residues. Per the germline V gene, CDR1 is SGHDN and CDR2 is FVKESK. CDR3 nucleotide sequence: TGTGCCAGCAGCCCAACCCCAGTAAACACTGAAGCTTTCTTT. It is translated as CASSPTPVNTEAFF.

CDR3 sequence: CASSSPGGEQYF. DNA for the CDR3: TGTGCCAGCAGCTCACCGGGGGGCGAGCAGTACTTC. This chain connects TRBV11-2 to TRBJ2-7; 7 bases match TRBD2. The CDR3 is 12 residues long. Germline CDR1 and CDR2: SGHAT and FQNNGV. The V gene end was trimmed by 4 bases and the J gene end by 6 bases; junction bases not matched to a gene: 3. Complete variable domain (other parts from reference TRBV11-2 and TRBJ2-7): EAGVAQSPRYKIIEKRQSVAFWCNPISGHATLYWYQQILGQGPKLLIQFQNNGVVDDSQLPKDRFSAERLKGVDSTLKIQPAKLEDSAVYLCASSSPGGEQYFGPGTRLTVT.

This chain uses TRBV11-2 with TRBJ2-7, with a possible D match to TRBD1 (5 bases). With 0 bases removed from V and 2 bases from J, the gap between germline ends came to 8 bases. Germline V gene sequence: CDR1 SGHAT, CDR2 FQNNGV. The CDR3 covers 14 residues. CDR3 loop: CASSLDRGPYEQYF. CDR3 sequence (DNA): TGTGCCAGCAGCTTAGATAGGGGCCCCTACGAGCAGTACTTC.